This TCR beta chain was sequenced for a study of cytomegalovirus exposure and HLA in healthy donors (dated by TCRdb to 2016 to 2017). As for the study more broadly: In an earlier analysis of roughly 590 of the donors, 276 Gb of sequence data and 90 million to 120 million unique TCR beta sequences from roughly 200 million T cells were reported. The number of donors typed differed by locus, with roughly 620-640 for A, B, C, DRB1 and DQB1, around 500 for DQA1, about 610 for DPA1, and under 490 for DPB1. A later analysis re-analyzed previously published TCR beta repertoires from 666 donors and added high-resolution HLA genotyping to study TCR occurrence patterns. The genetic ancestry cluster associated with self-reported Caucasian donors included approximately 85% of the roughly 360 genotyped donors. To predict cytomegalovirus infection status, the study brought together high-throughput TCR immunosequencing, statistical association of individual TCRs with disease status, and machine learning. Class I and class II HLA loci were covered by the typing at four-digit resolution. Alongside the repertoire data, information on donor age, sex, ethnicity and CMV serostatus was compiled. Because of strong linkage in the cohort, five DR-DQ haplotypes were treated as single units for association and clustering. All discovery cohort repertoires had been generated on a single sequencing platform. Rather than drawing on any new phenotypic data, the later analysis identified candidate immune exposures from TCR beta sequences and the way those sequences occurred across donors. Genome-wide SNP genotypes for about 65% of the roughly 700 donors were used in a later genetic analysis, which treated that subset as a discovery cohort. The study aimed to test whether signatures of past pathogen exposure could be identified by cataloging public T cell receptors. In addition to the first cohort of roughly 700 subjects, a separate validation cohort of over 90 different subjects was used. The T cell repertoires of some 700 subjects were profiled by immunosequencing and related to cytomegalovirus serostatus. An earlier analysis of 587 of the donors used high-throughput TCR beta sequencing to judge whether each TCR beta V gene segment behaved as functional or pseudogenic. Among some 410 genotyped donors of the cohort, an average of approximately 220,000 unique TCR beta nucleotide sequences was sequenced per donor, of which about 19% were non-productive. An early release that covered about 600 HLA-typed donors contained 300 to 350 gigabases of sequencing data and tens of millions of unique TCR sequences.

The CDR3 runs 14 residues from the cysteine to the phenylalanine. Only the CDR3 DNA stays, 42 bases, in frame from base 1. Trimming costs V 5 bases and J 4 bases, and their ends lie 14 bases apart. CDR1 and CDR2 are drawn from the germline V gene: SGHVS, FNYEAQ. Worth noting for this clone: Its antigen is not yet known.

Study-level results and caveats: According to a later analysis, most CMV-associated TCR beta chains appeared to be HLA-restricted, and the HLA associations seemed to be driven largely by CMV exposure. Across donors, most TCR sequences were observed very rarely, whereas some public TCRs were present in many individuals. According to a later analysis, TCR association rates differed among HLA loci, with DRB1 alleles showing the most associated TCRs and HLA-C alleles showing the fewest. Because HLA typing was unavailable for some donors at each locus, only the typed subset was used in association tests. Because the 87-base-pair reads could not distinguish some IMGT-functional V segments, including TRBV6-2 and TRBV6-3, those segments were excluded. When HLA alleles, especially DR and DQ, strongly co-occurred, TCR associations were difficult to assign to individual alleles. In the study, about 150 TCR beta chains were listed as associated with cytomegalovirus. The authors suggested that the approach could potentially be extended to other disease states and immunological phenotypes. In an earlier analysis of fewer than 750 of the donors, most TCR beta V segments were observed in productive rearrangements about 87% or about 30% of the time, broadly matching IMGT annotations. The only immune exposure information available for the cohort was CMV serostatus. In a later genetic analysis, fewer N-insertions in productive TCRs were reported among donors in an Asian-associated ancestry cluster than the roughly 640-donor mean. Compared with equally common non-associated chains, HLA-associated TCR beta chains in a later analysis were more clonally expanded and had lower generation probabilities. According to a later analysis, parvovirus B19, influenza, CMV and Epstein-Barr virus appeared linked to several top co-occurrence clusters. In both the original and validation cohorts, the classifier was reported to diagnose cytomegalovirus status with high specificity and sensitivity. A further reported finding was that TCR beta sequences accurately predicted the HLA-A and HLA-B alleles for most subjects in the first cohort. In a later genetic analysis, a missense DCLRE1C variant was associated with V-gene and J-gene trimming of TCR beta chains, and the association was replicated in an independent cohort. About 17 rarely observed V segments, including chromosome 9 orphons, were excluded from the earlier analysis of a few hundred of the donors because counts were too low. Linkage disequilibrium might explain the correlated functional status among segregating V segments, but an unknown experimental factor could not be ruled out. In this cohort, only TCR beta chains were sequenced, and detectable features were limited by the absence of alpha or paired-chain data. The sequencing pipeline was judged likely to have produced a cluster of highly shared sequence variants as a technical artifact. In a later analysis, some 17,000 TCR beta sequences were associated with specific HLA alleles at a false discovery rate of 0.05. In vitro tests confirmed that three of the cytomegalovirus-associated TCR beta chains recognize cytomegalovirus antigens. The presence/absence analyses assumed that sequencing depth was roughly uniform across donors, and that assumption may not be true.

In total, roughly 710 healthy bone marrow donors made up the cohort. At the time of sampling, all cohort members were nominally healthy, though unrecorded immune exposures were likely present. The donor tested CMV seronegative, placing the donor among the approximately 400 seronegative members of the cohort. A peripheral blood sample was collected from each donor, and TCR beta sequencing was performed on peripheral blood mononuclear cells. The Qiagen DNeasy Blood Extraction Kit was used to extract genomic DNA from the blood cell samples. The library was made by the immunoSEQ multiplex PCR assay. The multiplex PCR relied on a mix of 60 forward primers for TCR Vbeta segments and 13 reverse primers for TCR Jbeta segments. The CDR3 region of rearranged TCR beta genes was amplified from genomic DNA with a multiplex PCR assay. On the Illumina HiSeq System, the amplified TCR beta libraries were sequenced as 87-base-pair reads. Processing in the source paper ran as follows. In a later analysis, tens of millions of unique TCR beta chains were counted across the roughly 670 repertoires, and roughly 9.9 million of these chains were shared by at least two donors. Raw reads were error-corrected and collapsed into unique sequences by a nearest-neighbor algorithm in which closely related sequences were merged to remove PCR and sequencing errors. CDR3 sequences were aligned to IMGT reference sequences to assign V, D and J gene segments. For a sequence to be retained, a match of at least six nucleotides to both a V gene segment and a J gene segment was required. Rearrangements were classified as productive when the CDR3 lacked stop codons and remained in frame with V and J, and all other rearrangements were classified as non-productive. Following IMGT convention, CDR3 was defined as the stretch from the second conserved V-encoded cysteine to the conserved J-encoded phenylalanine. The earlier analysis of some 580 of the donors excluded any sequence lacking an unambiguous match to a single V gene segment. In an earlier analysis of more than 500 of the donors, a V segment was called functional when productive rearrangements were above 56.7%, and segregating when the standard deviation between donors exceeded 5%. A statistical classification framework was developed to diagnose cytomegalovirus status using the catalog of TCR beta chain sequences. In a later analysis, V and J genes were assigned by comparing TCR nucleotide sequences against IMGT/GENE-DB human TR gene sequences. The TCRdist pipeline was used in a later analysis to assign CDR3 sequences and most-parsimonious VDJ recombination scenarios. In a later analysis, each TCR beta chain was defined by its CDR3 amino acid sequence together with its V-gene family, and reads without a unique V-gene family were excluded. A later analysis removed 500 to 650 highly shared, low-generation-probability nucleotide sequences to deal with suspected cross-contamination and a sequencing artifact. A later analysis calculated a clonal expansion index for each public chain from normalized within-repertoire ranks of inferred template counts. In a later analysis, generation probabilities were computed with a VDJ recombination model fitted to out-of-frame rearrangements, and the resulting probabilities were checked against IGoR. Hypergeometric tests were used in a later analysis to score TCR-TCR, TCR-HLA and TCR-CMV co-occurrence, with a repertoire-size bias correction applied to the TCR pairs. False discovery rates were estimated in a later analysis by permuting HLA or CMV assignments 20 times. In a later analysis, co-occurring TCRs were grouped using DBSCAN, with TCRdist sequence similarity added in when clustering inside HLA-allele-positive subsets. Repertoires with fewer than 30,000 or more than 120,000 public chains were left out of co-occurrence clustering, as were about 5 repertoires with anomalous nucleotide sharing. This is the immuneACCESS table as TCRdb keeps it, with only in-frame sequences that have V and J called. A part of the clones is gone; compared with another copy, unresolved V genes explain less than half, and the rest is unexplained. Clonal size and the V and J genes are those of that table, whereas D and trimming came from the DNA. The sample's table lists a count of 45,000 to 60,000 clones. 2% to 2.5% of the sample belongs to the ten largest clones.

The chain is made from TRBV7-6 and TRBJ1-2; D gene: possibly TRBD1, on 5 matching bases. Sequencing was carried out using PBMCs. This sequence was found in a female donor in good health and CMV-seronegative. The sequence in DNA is TGTGCCAGCAGCGGCGGGACCGGCCTCTATGGCTACACCTTC. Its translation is CASSGGTGLYGYTF.